This T cell receptor beta chain was profiled in a study of blood T cells in healthy people across ages. The germline CDR1 and CDR2 sequences are SGHTA and FQGNSA. This CDR3 has 16 amino acids. V lost 5 bases, J lost 2 bases, and 8 bases stayed unmatched. Findings and limits, study-wide: Diversity of TCR beta per million T cells declined in a roughly linear way with age. The study found more naive CD4+ cells and higher diversity in long-lived than aged donors.

PCR was performed a second time for about 6 to 11 cycles using a sample-barcoded 5' primer and a J-beta primer mix. A template-switch adaptor with 12 random nucleotides tagged each cDNA molecule. TCRdb recomputed calls from the 5' RACE reads with MiXCR, one row per CDR3 protein. The sample includes 550,000 to 750,000 distinct CDR3 sequences, under 25% seen only once; the top ten take under 4%. As to this clonotype: The antigen is not known.

This TCR was sampled from a man between 65 and 79 years old in good health. Sequences were obtained from blood. The chain uses TRBV7-2 and TRBJ2-3; TRBD2 matches 9 bases. CDR3 loop: CASSLLAGVTTDTQYF. CDR3 nucleotide sequence: TGTGCCAGCAGCCTATTAGCGGGAGTCACCACAGATACGCAGTATTTT.